The rows below give T cell receptor beta chains drawn from one sample of a study of blood T cell repertoires in COVID-19. Using immunoSEQ multiplex PCR, the repertoire was profiled, and TCRdb retains in-frame clones only, with some absent. The top ten clones hold approximately 5% of a sample with some 69,000 clones, roughly nine tenths of them seen once. Sequences were obtained from peripheral blood. The source is a woman between 45 and 65 years old with active COVID-19. Each CDR3 is given with its conserved first and last residue. D genes are given only for firm matches.

j_call v_call d_call cdr3_nt cdr3_aa
TRBJ2-1 TRBV21-1 - TGTGCCAGCACCCTAACCCCTAGCGGGAGGGCCCATGAGCAGTTCTTC CASTLTPSGRAHEQFF
TRBJ2-3 TRBV7-9 - TGTGCCAGCAGCGAACTAGGTAGCACAGATACGCAGTATTTT CASSELGSTDTQYF
TRBJ1-5 TRBV28 TRBD1 TGTGCCAGCAGTTCCGGGACAGGTCATCAGCCCCAGCATTTT CASSSGTGHQPQHF
TRBJ2-1 TRBV7-9 - TGTGCCAGCAGAGCTAAGAGCTCCTACAATGAGCAGTTCTTC CASRAKSSYNEQFF
TRBJ2-3 TRBV30 - TGTGCCTGGAATTTCGACAACACAGATACGCAGTATTTT CAWNFDNTDTQYF
TRBJ2-7 TRBV7-9 TRBD2 TGTGCCAGCAGCTTAGGGGTTGGACTAGTCTACGAGCAGTACTTC CASSLGVGLVYEQYF
TRBJ1-2 TRBV4-2 - TGTGCCAGCAGCCGGACGGGATATGGCTACACCTTC CASSRTGYGYTF
TRBJ1-1 TRBV10-3 TRBD1 TGTGCCATCGGAATGGACAGGGGGCTCGAAGCTTTCTTT CAIGMDRGLEAFF
TRBJ1-4 TRBV3-1/TRBV3-2 - TGTGCCAGCAGCCAGAGTGGGTCAAGAGGAAAACTGTTTTTT CASSQSGSRGKLFF
TRBJ2-3 TRBV2 TRBD2 TGTGCCAGCCGGACTAGCGGGACCTTCACAGATACGCAGTATTTT CASRTSGTFTDTQYF
TRBJ1-5 TRBV11-1 - TGTGCCAGCAGCAAACAGCGGGACGGCAGGTCGCCCCAGCATTTT CASSKQRDGRSPQHF